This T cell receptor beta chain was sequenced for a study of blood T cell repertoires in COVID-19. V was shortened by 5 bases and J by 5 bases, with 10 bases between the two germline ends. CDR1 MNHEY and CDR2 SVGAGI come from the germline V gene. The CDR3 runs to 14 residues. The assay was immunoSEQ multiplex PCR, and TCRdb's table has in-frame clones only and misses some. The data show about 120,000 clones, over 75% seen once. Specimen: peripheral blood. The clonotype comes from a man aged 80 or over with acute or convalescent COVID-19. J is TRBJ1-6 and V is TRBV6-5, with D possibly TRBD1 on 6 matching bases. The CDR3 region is CASSRTVNNSPLHF. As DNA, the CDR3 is TGTGCCAGCAGTCGGACAGTTAATAATTCACCCCTCCACTTT.